This T cell receptor beta chain comes out of a study of PD-1 blockade in mismatch repair-deficient tumors. There are a few counts of this clone. All patients were mismatch repair deficient, assessed by either PCR or immunohistochemistry. CDR3 size: 14 residues. The V end was cut by 3 bases, the J end by 0 bases, with 9 bases between. In germline, CDR1 is GTSNPN, CDR2 SVGIG (reference sequence). Libraries were prepared by immunoSEQ multiplex PCR; TCRdb keeps only in-frame clonotypes and omits some of them. The sample shows around 100,000 clones, around 80% of them seen only once. The sequencing used peripheral blood, collected just over 59 weeks after starting pembrolizumab. The sequence came from an adult with mismatch repair-deficient cancer. The V gene is TRBV30, the J gene TRBJ2-1; the D gene is possibly TRBD2 (6 bases). The CDR3 coding sequence is TGTGCCTGGAGCGGGGACTTCTCCTACAATGAGCAGTTCTTC. Translated, it gives CAWSGDFSYNEQFF.